This passage covers 5 T cell receptor beta chains from one sample sequenced in a study of blood T cell repertoires in COVID-19 (dated by TCRdb to 2018 to 2021). Libraries were built with the immunoSEQ multiplex PCR assay. TCRdb took this table from immuneACCESS and kept in-frame rearrangements with V and J called. Such tables lack part of the clones; where checked against another copy, unresolved V genes explain under half of the gap, and the rest is unexplained. The sample yields 250,000 or so clones; roughly 90% were counted once. Of the sample, roughly 2.9% falls within the top ten clones. The sequenced sample consisted of PBMCs or T cells enriched from blood (not recorded which). The receptors shown here come from a man in his forties who had been exposed to COVID-19.

J is TRBJ2-7 and V is TRBV6-2 or TRBV6-3; TRBD2 aligns across 7 bases. The trim removed 5 bases at V and 4 bases at J, leaving 8 bases unmatched. The CDR3 runs to 14 residues. Germline-derived CDR1 and CDR2 are MNHEY and SVGEGT. This chain's CDR3 is CASSRLAGEYEQYF. CDR3 nucleotides: TGTGCCAGCAGTCGGTTGGCGGGAGAGTACGAGCAGTACTTC.

This clone was detected a few times. The rearrangement joins TRBV5-1 to TRBJ1-1; possibly TRBD1 for D (6 bases). This CDR3 has 12 residues. V lost 0 bases, J lost 8 bases, and 8 bases lay in between. The germline CDR1 and CDR2 sequences are SGHRS and YFSETQ. CDR3 protein: CASSLGQAEAFF. DNA of the CDR3: TGCGCCAGCAGCTTGGGACAGGCAGAAGCTTTCTTT. Full variable domain (remainder filled in from reference TRBV5-1 and TRBJ1-1): KAGVTQTPRYLIKTRGQQVTLSCSPISGHRSVSWYQQTPGQGLQFLFEYFSETQRNKGNFPGRFSGRQFSNSRSEMNVSTLELGDSALYLCASSLGQAEAFFGQGTRLTVV.

A word on this clone: Distinct nucleotide sequences in the sample also encode this CDR3. This chain connects TRBV18 to TRBJ2-5; D is possibly TRBD1 (6 bases). This CDR3 comprises 13 residues. Trimming took off 4 bases at V and 5 bases at J, with 11 bases between the two ends. Per the germline V gene, CDR1 is KGHSH and CDR2 is LQKENI. The CDR3 DNA is TGTGCCAGCTCACTACAGGGTTCGGAGACCCAGTACTTC. It translates to CASSLQGSETQYF.

This chain links TRBV2 with TRBJ2-7, with D unresolved. CDR3 length: 12 residues. V lost 7 bases and J 2 bases, leaving 9 bases between the germline ends. Germline V gene lookup returns CDR1 SNHLY and CDR2 FYNNEI. CDR3 bases: TGTGCCAGCAACGGCGGAACCTACGAGCAGTACTTC. This codes for CASNGGTYEQYF. Looking up the rest from reference TRBV2 and TRBJ2-7 gives the full variable domain: EPEVTQTPSHQVTQMGQEVILRCVPISNHLYFYWYRQILGQKVEFLVSFYNNEISEKSEIFDDQFSVERPDGSNFTLKIRSTKLEDSAMYFCASNGGTYEQYFGPGTRLTVT.

The chain uses TRBV20-1 and TRBJ2-2, with 8 bases matching TRBD1. V dropped 3 bases and J dropped 4; count of bases not matched to a gene: 7. Germline lookup yields CDR1 DFQATT and CDR2 SNEGSKA (reference sequence). The CDR3 contains 15 residues. CDR3 in DNA: TGCAGTGCTAGTTCCGGACAGGGTGGCACCGGGGAGCTGTTTTTT. Translating gives CSASSGQGGTGELFF.